Sequencing of this TCR beta chain was carried out in a study of blood T cell repertoires in COVID-19. Whole-study context: Acute-phase and convalescent COVID-19 samples originated in the United States, Italy and Spain. PBMCs, B-cell-depleted T cells, or T cells provided the cDNA or gDNA that made up the material.

CDR1 and CDR2 (germline): ENHRY, SYGVKD. The CDR3 loop spans 14 amino acids. V dropped 3 bases and J dropped 8 bases, with 11 bases sitting between them. Original processing methods: Amplifying reference gene primers gave estimates of nucleated cell counts. The repertoire was sequenced with immunoSEQ multiplex PCR; TCRdb's copy has only in-frame clones and lacks some. The V and J calls and clone size come from that table; D and trimming were worked out from the DNA. The sample records a few hundred thousand clones, roughly 89% being singletons. Followed over time, Seattle patients had been enrolled while infection was active. The sample holds a few counts of this clone.

Sequencing input: peripheral blood. This clonotype was obtained from a woman in her thirties or forties with COVID-19, enrolled during active disease. This chain joins TRBV10-3 and TRBJ1-6; D is uncertain. The CDR3, as DNA: TGTGCCATCAGTGACCCCGTGAGCGATTCACCCCTCCACTTT. It yields the protein CAISDPVSDSPLHF.